The 10 T cell receptor beta chains below all came from one sample that was sequenced in a study of blood T cell repertoires in COVID-19 (dated by TCRdb to about 2020). The protocol used for the library was the immunoSEQ multiplex PCR assay. This immuneACCESS table, as held by TCRdb, lists in-frame sequences with V and J called but not all clones. Of the missing ones, under half trace to an unresolved V gene in checked studies; the others have no known cause. A total of tens of thousands of clones appear in this sample, 65% to 90% of them only once. Together, the top ten hold roughly a sixth of the sample. The sequenced sample consisted of peripheral blood. These receptors originate from an older woman with active COVID-19.

The chain joins TRBV9 to TRBJ2-1; 8 bases are a match to TRBD2. J gave up 2 bases and V 3 bases, and 4 bases lay outside the gene matches. Germline CDR1 SGDLS, CDR2 YYNGEE. The CDR3 covers 15 residues. The CDR3 DNA reads TGTGCCAGCAGCGGCGGGACTAGGGCCTACAATGAGCAGTTCTTC. It encodes CASSGGTRAYNEQFF.

The chain couples TRBV2 to TRBJ1-5, with D possibly TRBD1 on 5 matching bases. CDR1 SNHLY and CDR2 FYNNEI come from the germline V gene. This CDR3 spans 13 amino acids. V lost 5 bases and J 7 bases, leaving 12 bases between the germline ends. CDR3 sequence: CASSPGLEQPQHF. Here the CDR3 DNA reads TGTGCCAGCAGTCCAGGGTTAGAACAGCCCCAGCATTTT.

The chain couples TRBV28 to TRBJ2-7, with TRBD1 matching 10 bases. V was clipped by 7 bases and J by 6 bases; unmatched bases: 18. Germline lookup yields CDR1 MDHEN and CDR2 SYDVKM. This CDR3 spans 17 amino acids. In DNA, the CDR3 is TGTGCCAGCACCCAGTTTATGGCCGGGACAGGGGTGGGCGAGCAGTACTTC. It yields the protein CASTQFMAGTGVGEQYF.

The chain combines TRBV28 with TRBJ2-1; 7 nucleotides agree with TRBD1. The CDR3 extends over 14 amino acids. The germline gives CDR1 MDHEN, CDR2 SYDVKM. Unmatched junction bases numbered 2, after V lost 6 bases and J lost 0 bases. For the CDR3, the DNA is TGTGCCAGCAGGACAGGGAACTCCTACAATGAGCAGTTCTTC. Its protein product is CASRTGNSYNEQFF.

This chain connects TRBV7-8 to TRBJ2-1; perhaps TRBD2 as D (6 bases). V was shortened by 5 bases and J by 4 bases, with 15 bases between the two germline ends. Germline CDR1 is SGHVS and CDR2 is FQNEAQ. The CDR3 contains 15 residues. CDR3 DNA: TGTGCCAGCAGCGCCGCCCCCGGGACTTACAATGAGCAGTTCTTC. It specifies CASSAAPGTYNEQFF.

V is TRBV10-2 and J is TRBJ2-3, with 9 bases that match TRBD2. This CDR3 comprises 20 residues. Trimming cost V 2 bases and J 2 bases; bases outside gene matches: 17. CDR1 is WSHSY, CDR2 SAAADI, per germline. This chain's CDR3 is CASSESRGRGGIRTTDTQYF. In nucleotides, the CDR3 is TGCGCCAGCAGTGAGAGTCGGGGGCGGGGGGGCATAAGAACCACAGATACGCAGTATTTT.

The genes are TRBV11-1 and TRBJ2-1; TRBD1 agrees at 8 bases. Germline-derived CDR1 and CDR2 are SGHAT and FQDESV (reference sequence). The CDR3 consists of 12 residues. V shed 0 bases, J shed 12 bases, and the junction held 1 base outside the gene matches. CDR3 loop: CASSLADRGQFF. As DNA, the CDR3 is TGTGCCAGCAGCTTAGCCGACAGGGGGCAGTTCTTC.

V usage is TRBV2 and J usage is TRBJ2-1; D unresolved. Trimming removed 2 bases from V and 12 bases from J, with 17 bases in between. This CDR3 region has 14 residues. Per germline, CDR1 SNHLY and CDR2 FYNNEI. CDR3 amino acids: CASSELSWRGVQFF. CDR3 nucleotide sequence: TGTGCCAGCAGTGAACTATCTTGGCGAGGCGTGCAGTTCTTC. The full variable domain, in which reference TRBV2 and TRBJ2-1 provide the parts outside the CDR3, is EPEVTQTPSHQVTQMGQEVILRCVPISNHLYFYWYRQILGQKVEFLVSFYNNEISEKSEIFDDQFSVERPDGSNFTLKIRSTKLEDSAMYFCASSELSWRGVQFFGPGTRLTVL.

The CDR3 DNA sequence: TGTGCCAGCAGCCCAAATGCAGACTACTATGGCTACACCTTC. It specifies CASSPNADYYGYTF. The rearrangement joins TRBV4-2 to TRBJ1-2; no reliable D call. V was cut by 4 bases and J by 3 bases, with 12 bases left in between. The germline V gene encodes CDR1 LGHNA and CDR2 YNFKEQ. The CDR3 consists of 14 residues.

The chain carries TRBV2 and TRBJ2-3; 13 bases match TRBD2. Germline loops: CDR1 SNHLY, CDR2 FYNNEI. V dropped 5 bases and J dropped 6; count of bases not matched to a gene: 8. This CDR3 spans 16 amino acids. The CDR3 region is CASSRLLAGGSDTQYF. CDR3 coding DNA: TGTGCCAGCAGTAGGCTACTAGCGGGGGGGTCGGATACGCAGTATTTT. Filled out from reference TRBV2 and TRBJ2-3, the complete variable domain reads EPEVTQTPSHQVTQMGQEVILRCVPISNHLYFYWYRQILGQKVEFLVSFYNNEISEKSEIFDDQFSVERPDGSNFTLKIRSTKLEDSAMYFCASSRLLAGGSDTQYFGPGTRLTVL.